The 2 T cell receptor beta chains below were found in one sample sequenced in a study of regulatory T cells in long-lasting Graves disease. Through Arm-PCR of CDR3 regions and iRepertoire HTBI primers, TCR beta libraries were built. TCRdb ran MiXCR on the multiplex PCR reads and lists one entry per CDR3 protein. The sample comprises fewer than 450,000 distinct CDR3 sequences, around 24% of which are singletons, and about a quarter rests with the top ten. Time point indicated: persistent/refractory GD, antithyroid drugs over 5 years with positive TRAb. The TCR library was made from RNA extracted from PBMCs. The material sequenced was peripheral blood mononuclear cells (PBMCs), taken when the disease was refractory, from a patient treated with antithyroid drugs. Source of these receptors: a female donor with Graves disease.

The chain combines TRBV14 with TRBJ2-2; D is perhaps TRBD1 (5 bases). Trimming took 0 bases from V and 4 from J, leaving 18 bases between them. Germline V gives CDR1 SGHDN, CDR2 FVKESK. The CDR3 totals 18 residues. The chain's CDR3 is CASSQDPPGSVGTGELFF. The CDR3 DNA is TGTGCCAGCAGCCAAGATCCTCCAGGGTCGGTAGGCACCGGGGAGCTGTTTTTT.

This clonotype was found a few times. The chain is built from TRBV2 and TRBJ2-3, with 10 bases lining up with TRBD2. Germline V gene lookup returns CDR1 SNHLY and CDR2 FYNNEI. J gave up 6 bases and V 6 bases, and 9 bases lay outside the gene matches. The CDR3 totals 15 residues. CDR3 residues: CASRTTSGIFDTQYF. The CDR3 bases are TGTGCCAGCAGGACAACTAGCGGGATATTTGATACGCAGTATTTT.